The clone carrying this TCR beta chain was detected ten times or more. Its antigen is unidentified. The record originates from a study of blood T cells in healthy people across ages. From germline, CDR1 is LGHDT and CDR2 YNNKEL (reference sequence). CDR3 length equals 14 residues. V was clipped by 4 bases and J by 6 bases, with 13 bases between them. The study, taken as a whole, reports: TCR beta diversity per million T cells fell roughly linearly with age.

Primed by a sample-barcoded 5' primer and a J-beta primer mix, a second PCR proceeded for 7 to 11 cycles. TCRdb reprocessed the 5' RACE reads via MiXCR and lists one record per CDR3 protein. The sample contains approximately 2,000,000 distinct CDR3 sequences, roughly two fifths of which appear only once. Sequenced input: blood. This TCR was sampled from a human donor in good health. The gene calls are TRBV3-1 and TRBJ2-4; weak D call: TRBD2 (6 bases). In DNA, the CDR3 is TGTGCCAGCAGCCCGTCCGGGGGTTTAAACATTCAGTACTTC. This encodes CASSPSGGLNIQYF. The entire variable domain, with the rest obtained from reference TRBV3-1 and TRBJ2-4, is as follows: DTAVSQTPKYLVTQMGNDKSIKCEQNLGHDTMYWYKQDSKKFLKIMFSYNNKELIINETVPNRFSPKSPDKAHLNLHINSLELGDSAVYFCASSPSGGLNIQYFGAGTRLSVL.